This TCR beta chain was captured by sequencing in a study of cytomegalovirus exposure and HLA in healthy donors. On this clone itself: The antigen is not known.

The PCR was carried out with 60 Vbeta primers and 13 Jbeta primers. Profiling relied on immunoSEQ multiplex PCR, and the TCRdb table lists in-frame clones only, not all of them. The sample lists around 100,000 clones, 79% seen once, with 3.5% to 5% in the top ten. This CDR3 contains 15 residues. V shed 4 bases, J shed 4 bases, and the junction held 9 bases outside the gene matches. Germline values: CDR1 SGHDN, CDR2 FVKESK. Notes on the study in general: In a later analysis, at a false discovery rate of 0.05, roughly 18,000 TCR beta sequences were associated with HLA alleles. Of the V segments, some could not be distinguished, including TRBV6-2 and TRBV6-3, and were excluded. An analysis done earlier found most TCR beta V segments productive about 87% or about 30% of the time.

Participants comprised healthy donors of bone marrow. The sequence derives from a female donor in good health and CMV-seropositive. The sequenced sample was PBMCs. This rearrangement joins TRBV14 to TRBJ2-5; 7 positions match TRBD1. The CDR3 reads CASSPHRGLRETQYF. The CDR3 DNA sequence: TGTGCCAGCAGCCCGCACAGGGGTCTCCGAGAGACCCAGTACTTC.